These 15 T cell receptor beta chains originate from one sample sequenced in a study of T-cell memory formation after mild COVID-19. TCRdb used MiXCR to reprocess the 5' RACE reads, holding one entry per CDR3 protein. The profile shows 300,000 to 350,000 distinct CDR3 sequences, roughly an eighth of them singletons. Material for sequencing was PBMCs or a T cell subset sorted from them (not recorded which). These receptors originate from a man aged 18 to 29 who had mild COVID-19 (a few samples of this study predate the infection). Cell type and time point are not known.

J is TRBJ2-3 and V is TRBV7-6; TRBD2 agrees at 9 bases. The CDR3 has 16 residues. The junction had 6 bases not matched to a gene; V was cut back by 3 bases and J by 2 bases. Germline CDR1 reads SGHVS; CDR2 reads FNYEAQ. The CDR3 protein is CASSFGGGGITDTQYF. CDR3 bases: TGTGCCAGCAGCTTCGGCGGGGGGGGAATCACAGATACGCAGTATTTT.

This clonotype has at least ten counts. The J gene is TRBJ1-4, the V gene TRBV7-9; D unclear. Per germline, CDR1 SEHNR and CDR2 FQNEAQ (reference sequence). Trimming stripped 2 bases from V and 0 bases from J, with 7 bases between. CDR3 length: 15 residues. CDR3 nucleotides: TGTGCCAGCAGCTTAAACTCTGCAACTAATGAAAAACTGTTTTTT. Translation: CASSLNSATNEKLFF.

This rearrangement joins TRBV6-5 to TRBJ2-3, with 7 bases that match TRBD1. V shed 6 bases and J 4 bases; nucleotides not matched to a gene: 10. Germline lookup yields CDR1 MNHEY and CDR2 SVGAGI. This CDR3 has 15 residues. The CDR3 DNA sequence: TGTGCCAGCAGAACGGGTGAGGGGGCGTCAGATACGCAGTATTTT. It encodes CASRTGEGASDTQYF.

The chain joins TRBV6-2 or TRBV6-3 to TRBJ1-3; no firm D call. Looked up from germline, CDR1 is MNHEY and CDR2 is SVGEGT. CDR3 size: 15 residues. Trimming stripped 8 bases from V and 2 bases from J, with 16 bases between. CDR3 amino acids: CASRKDFLAGNTIYF. Written as DNA, the CDR3 is TGTGCCAGCCGAAAGGACTTTCTTGCTGGAAACACCATATATTTT.

This clonotype has more than one count but fewer than ten. The gene calls are TRBV6-2 or TRBV6-3 and TRBJ2-4, with a tentative D call TRBD1 (5 bases). CDR3 size: 13 residues. Germline loops: CDR1 MNHEY, CDR2 SVGEGT. Deletions cut 4 bases from V and 8 bases from J, with 12 bases between. DNA for the CDR3: TGTGCCAGCAGTTCAGGCAGGGCATACATTCAGTACTTC. It encodes CASSSGRAYIQYF.

This clonotype was seen a few times. This rearrangement joins TRBV11-2 to TRBJ1-1; D uncertain. V was pared by 5 bases and J by 10 bases, with 17 bases between. CDR1 SGHAT and CDR2 FQNNGV come from the germline V gene. The CDR3 consists of 13 residues. Written as DNA, the CDR3 is TGTGCCAGCAGCGGAATGGGCTGGGTTGGAGCTTTCTTT. Translated: CASSGMGWVGAFF. The variable domain in full, completed from reference TRBV11-2 and TRBJ1-1, reads EAGVAQSPRYKIIEKRQSVAFWCNPISGHATLYWYQQILGQGPKLLIQFQNNGVVDDSQLPKDRFSAERLKGVDSTLKIQPAKLEDSAVYLCASSGMGWVGAFFGQGTRLTVV.

CDR3 sequence reads: CATSEDGLSNQPQHF. The CDR3 region has the DNA TGTGCCACTTCCGAAGACGGTTTAAGCAATCAGCCCCAGCATTTT. The V call is TRBV12-3 or TRBV12-4, the J call TRBJ1-5; D call uncertain. The CDR3 has 15 amino acids. Trimming removed 10 bases at V and 1 base at J, with 17 bases between.

J is TRBJ1-1 and V is TRBV5-1; no clear D. The V end lost 0 bases, the J end lost 6 bases, and 12 bases lay between the germline ends. This CDR3 has 14 amino acids. Germline assignment: CDR1 SGHRS and CDR2 YFSETQ. This CDR3 is CASSLAPGKAEAFF. The DNA of the CDR3 is TGCGCCAGCAGCTTGGCTCCTGGGAAGGCTGAAGCTTTCTTT.

This clonotype was detected a few times. V is TRBV7-2 and J is TRBJ2-3; D ambiguous. V was pared by 4 bases and J by 3 bases, with 8 bases between. Germline V CDR1 and CDR2: SGHTA, FQGNSA. CDR3 length: 13 amino acids. The CDR3 region is CASSSQRTDTQYF. DNA for the CDR3: TGTGCCAGCAGCTCACAGAGAACAGATACGCAGTATTTT. Full variable domain (outside the CDR3, taken from reference TRBV7-2 and TRBJ2-3): GAGVSQSPSNKVTEKGKDVELRCDPISGHTALYWYRQSLGQGLEFLIYFQGNSAPDKSGLPSDRFSAERTGGSVSTLTIQRTQQEDSAVYLCASSSQRTDTQYFGPGTRLTVL.

This rearrangement joins TRBV15 to TRBJ2-5, with TRBD2 matching over 7 bases. Germline assignment: CDR1 LNHNV and CDR2 YYDKDF (reference sequence). CDR3 size: 16 residues. Trimming at V came to 6 bases and at J to 3 bases, leaving 13 bases not matched to a gene. For the CDR3, the DNA is TGTGCCACCAGTCCCGGGGAGTTGGCGGGGGAAGAGACCCAGTACTTC. Its protein is CATSPGELAGEETQYF.

There are a few counts of this clonotype. The chain recombines TRBV4-1 with TRBJ1-2, with D unclear. Germline CDR1 is MGHRA and CDR2 is YSYEKL. The CDR3 consists of 15 residues. With 3 bases removed from V and 8 bases from J, the gap between germline ends came to 19 bases. The DNA of the CDR3 is TGCGCCAGCAGCCAGAGCGGTGGGGATCCCCGGGGCTACACCTTC. This sequence encodes CASSQSGGDPRGYTF.

This clonotype was counted at least ten times. V is TRBV7-2 and J is TRBJ1-5, with TRBD1 matching over 8 bases. The CDR3 consists of 17 residues. Trimming at V came to 1 base and at J to 6 bases, leaving 11 bases not matched to a gene. Germline lookup yields CDR1 SGHTA and CDR2 FQGNSA. CDR3 amino acids: CASSLVPGTGSGQPQHF. The CDR3 nucleotides are TGTGCCAGCAGCTTAGTTCCAGGGACAGGTAGCGGTCAGCCCCAGCATTTT.

This clonotype was seen repeatedly, ten times or more. The chain recombines TRBV6-5 with TRBJ1-1; no clear D. Trimming cost V 4 bases and J 2 bases, with 8 bases left between them. Germline V gene sequence: CDR1 MNHEY, CDR2 SVGAGI. The CDR3 has 13 residues. CDR3 bases: TGTGCCAGCAGTTTAACCGCTAACACTGAAGCTTTCTTT. Translation: CASSLTANTEAFF.

The chain employs TRBV7-2 and TRBJ2-2, with TRBD2 matching 7 bases. CDR3 length equals 16 residues. Germline CDR1 reads SGHTA; CDR2 reads FQGNSA. The V segment lost 2 bases and the J segment 6 bases; nucleotides outside the gene matches: 9. The CDR3 coding sequence is TGTGCCAGCAGCTTACCCCCGGGGGGAAATCCCGGGGAGCTGTTTTTT. Translated: CASSLPPGGNPGELFF.

The chain recombines TRBV7-2 with TRBJ2-1; either TRBD1 or TRBD2 may fit D (6 bases each). The CDR3 is 17 amino acids. V gave up 5 bases and J gave up 0 bases, with 17 bases separating them. Germline V lookup: CDR1 SGHTA, CDR2 FQGNSA. CDR3 in amino acids: CASSHRGGGFSYNEQFF. CDR3 nucleotide sequence: TGTGCCAGCAGCCACAGAGGAGGGGGTTTCTCCTACAATGAGCAGTTCTTC.